The clone carrying this T cell receptor beta chain was detected a few times. This record belongs to a study of blood T cell repertoires in COVID-19. Study-wide context: Whether acute or convalescent, the COVID-19 samples came from the United States, Italy and Spain.

The repertoire was sequenced with immunoSEQ multiplex PCR; TCRdb's copy has only in-frame clones and lacks some. The top ten hold about 14% of the sample, which has about 76,000 clones, 70% to 80% seen once. V gave up 3 bases and J gave up 9 bases; unmatched junction bases: 8. The germline V gene has CDR1 MNHEY and CDR2 SVGAGI. The CDR3 has 16 amino acids. The TCR comes from a human donor in a cohort sampled during active COVID-19. The sample taken for sequencing was peripheral blood. The chain is built from TRBV6-5 and TRBJ1-6; TRBD1 matches 10 bases. The CDR3 DNA sequence: TGTGCCAGCAGTTATGGGGACAGGGGAGGAGGTTCACCCCTCCACTTT. Its protein is CASSYGDRGGGSPLHF.